The next 2 T cell receptor beta chains were all read from a single sample in a study of cytomegalovirus exposure and HLA in healthy donors (dated by TCRdb to about 2017). Library prep was done by the immunoSEQ multiplex PCR assay. A mixture of 60 forward primers for TCR Vbeta segments and 13 reverse primers for TCR Jbeta segments was used in the multiplex PCR. Drawn from immuneACCESS, this table holds only the in-frame rearrangements with V and J called that TCRdb kept. Clones are partly lost; checked studies trace under half to an unresolved V gene and leave the rest unexplained. This sample holds 200,000 to 300,000 clones; about three quarters were observed only once. Around 0.45% of the sample is taken by the ten largest. The sample was PBMCs. The receptors were gathered from a boy between 10 and 17 years old in good health and CMV-seronegative.

The count of this clone is one. The chain carries TRBV30 and TRBJ2-4, with 7 bases identical to TRBD2. The CDR3 extends over 17 amino acids. CDR1 is GTSNPN, CDR2 SVGIG, per germline (reference sequence). J was trimmed by 1 base and V by 4 bases; bases with no gene match: 13. The CDR3 is CAWTLGPGLRAKNIQYF. DNA of the CDR3: TGTGCCTGGACTCTTGGCCCGGGACTACGGGCCAAAAACATTCAGTACTTC.

This clone was recorded once. A read error may produce the germline difference seen at one junction end. The rearrangement links TRBV7-2 to TRBJ2-3, with 8 bases identical to TRBD2. Germline V CDR1 and CDR2: SGHTA, FQGNSA. CDR3 length equals 15 residues. In DNA form, the CDR3 reads TGTGCCAGCAGCCTAGCGGGCTTAAGCACAGATACGCAGTATTTT. Translating it yields CASSLAGLSTDTQYF.